This entry lists 6 T cell receptor beta chains sequenced from one sample in a study of T cell changes during pregnancy in multiple sclerosis. This table comes from immunoSEQ multiplex PCR, and its TCRdb copy is limited to in-frame clones, with some not included. The sample consists of approximately 50,000 clones, over 80% of them appearing once. The sequencing used CD4+ T cells from peripheral blood mononuclear cells, collected after pregnancy. These receptor sequences come from a female donor with multiple sclerosis, enrolled in a pregnancy study.

The chain recombines TRBV19 with TRBJ2-5, with D perhaps TRBD2 (5 bases). The ends were cut back, 4 bases at V and 5 bases at J, with 14 bases in the middle. Germline CDR1 is LNHDA and CDR2 is SQIVND (reference sequence). The CDR3 has 14 residues. The CDR3 bases are TGTGCCAGTAGTACCCCTGAACCGGGGGAGACCCAGTACTTC. Its translation is CASSTPEPGETQYF.

This chain joins TRBV7-2 and TRBJ2-2; 7 nucleotides match TRBD1. Germline lookup yields CDR1 SGHTA and CDR2 FQGNSA. This CDR3 spans 16 amino acids. V was clipped by 6 bases and J by 9 bases; unmatched bases: 16. The CDR3 bases are TGTGCCAGCAGTTCCGGGACAGTATTCACCGGTAGGGAGCTGTTTTTT. Its translation: CASSSGTVFTGRELFF. Together with reference TRBV7-2 and TRBJ2-2, the CDR3 gives the full variable domain: GAGVSQSPSNKVTEKGKDVELRCDPISGHTALYWYRQSLGQGLEFLIYFQGNSAPDKSGLPSDRFSAERTGGSVSTLTIQRTQQEDSAVYLCASSSGTVFTGRELFFGEGSRLTVL.

The rearrangement uses TRBV5-1 and TRBJ2-3; TRBD2 aligns across 16 bases. Germline V gives CDR1 SGHRS, CDR2 YFSETQ. After removal of 3 bases from V and 4 bases from J, the junction contained 5 bases not matched to a gene. The CDR3 has 17 residues. The CDR3 spells CASSSGLAGGPADTQYF. The CDR3, as DNA: TGCGCCAGCAGCTCGGGACTAGCGGGAGGGCCCGCAGATACGCAGTATTTT.

This chain links TRBV14 with TRBJ2-7; TRBD1 matches 9 bases. The CDR3 runs to 15 residues. Looked up from germline, CDR1 is SGHDN and CDR2 is FVKESK. V lost 2 bases, J lost 2 bases, and 4 bases stayed unmatched. The CDR3 protein is CASSQFWDRAYEQYF. The DNA for the CDR3 is TGTGCCAGCAGCCAATTCTGGGACAGGGCCTACGAGCAGTACTTC.

The rearrangement links TRBV9 to TRBJ2-6; 9 bases are shared with TRBD1. The CDR3 extends over 14 amino acids. Germline trimming cut 3 bases from V and 13 bases from J; bases unmatched to any gene: 8. CDR1 is SGDLS and CDR2 is YYNGEE in the germline V gene. For the CDR3, the DNA is TGTGCCAGCAGCGGGACAGGGGCAGTAGGGGTCCTGACTTTC. Its translation: CASSGTGAVGVLTF.

CDR3 DNA sequence: TGTGCCAGCAGTTTGCTAGCGGGAGCGGGTGAGCAGTTCTTC. Translated, it gives CASSLLAGAGEQFF. The chain combines TRBV28 with TRBJ2-1, with TRBD2 matching over 10 bases. J lost 9 bases, V lost 3 bases, and 5 bases had no gene match. This CDR3 spans 14 amino acids. Germline V gene sequence: CDR1 MDHEN, CDR2 SYDVKM.